What follows is one T cell receptor beta chain and its context. The data stem from a study of shared clonotypes between healthy human individuals. The table came from immunoSEQ multiplex PCR; TCRdb's copy has only in-frame clones and leaves some out. The sample comprises more than 400,000 clones, around 73% of which are singletons, and about 12% rests with the top ten. Unsorted samples, those not sorted, used 70 million to 95 million PBMCs for genomic DNA. Material for sequencing was PBMCs. The origin of this receptor is a woman between 40 and 55 years old in good health. Some clones in this sample may be carry-over from other donors' samples.

The CDR3 DNA reads TGTGCCAGCAGCTTACTCCGGGACCGTAATGAGCAGTTCTTC. Amino acids: CASSLLRDRNEQFF. The J gene is TRBJ2-1, the V gene TRBV7-2, with D possibly called TRBD1 or TRBD2 (5 bases each). Per germline, CDR1 SGHTA and CDR2 FQGNSA. V lost 2 bases and J lost 7, with 12 bases in between. The CDR3 consists of 14 residues. Supplemented by reference TRBV7-2 and TRBJ2-1, the full variable domain reads GAGVSQSPSNKVTEKGKDVELRCDPISGHTALYWYRQSLGQGLEFLIYFQGNSAPDKSGLPSDRFSAERTGGSVSTLTIQRTQQEDSAVYLCASSLLRDRNEQFFGPGTRLTVL.